The subject of this entry is one T cell receptor (beta chain). Its antigen is not identified. The data were obtained in a study of cytomegalovirus exposure and HLA in healthy donors. The study, taken as a whole, reports: Immune exposure information comprised only CMV serostatus. Exclusion applied to some V segments, including TRBV6-2 and TRBV6-3, as they were indistinguishable.

PCR primers comprised 60 Vbeta and 13 Jbeta primers. Only in-frame clones appear in the TCRdb table, and some are missing; sequencing was by immunoSEQ multiplex PCR. The sample comprises around 160,000 clones, approximately 83% of which are singletons, and roughly 8.8% rests with the top ten. Germline V lookup: CDR1 MNHEY, CDR2 SMNVEV (reference sequence). V was trimmed by 0 bases and J by 0 bases, leaving 12 bases between them. This CDR3 region has 17 residues. When sampled, the donors appeared nominally healthy, though they likely had unrecorded immune exposures. This chain joins TRBV27 and TRBJ2-1; no reliable D call. The sequence derives from a man aged 18 to 29 in good health and CMV-seropositive. The sample comprised PBMCs. CDR3 protein: CASSLSSRFGSYNEQFF. CDR3 nucleotides: TGTGCCAGCAGTTTATCGTCCAGGTTCGGCTCCTACAATGAGCAGTTCTTC.